Shown below are 10 T cell receptor beta chains from a single sample sequenced in a study of blood T cell repertoires in COVID-19 (TCRdb year 2020). The library was built by means of the immunoSEQ multiplex PCR assay. The immuneACCESS repertoire file appears here via TCRdb, limited to in-frame rearrangements. These files lack a portion of the clones; in checked studies, under half of the deficit traces to unresolved V genes, and the cause of the others is not known. The table for this sample lists 120,000 to 150,000 clones; 84% of them were counted only once. More than 5% of the sample is taken by the ten largest. Sample: PBMCs or T cells enriched from blood (not recorded which). The receptor set was obtained from a woman between 50 and 59 years old who had been exposed to COVID-19.

To note about this clone: The junction shows a germline mismatch at one end, possibly a read error. The chain carries TRBV5-6 and TRBJ2-7; 11 bases match TRBD1. Germline V gene data show CDR1 as SGHDT and CDR2 as YYEEEE. The CDR3 length is 12 residues. DNA of the CDR3: TGTGCCAGCAGCGCCGGGAGGGGACAGGGGGTCTTC. Encoded protein: CASSAGRGQGVF.

The chain couples TRBV7-6 to TRBJ2-5; 8 bases fit TRBD2. The CDR3 length is 16 residues. Germline CDR1 and CDR2: SGHVS and FNYEAQ. The V segment lost 5 bases and the J segment 1 base; nucleotides outside the gene matches: 9. The CDR3 DNA reads TGTGCCAGCAGCCCCAAGGAGCGGGAGCCCCAAGAGACCCAGTACTTC. This codes for CASSPKEREPQETQYF.

This sequence joins TRBV5-4 and TRBJ1-1; the D is unclear. V was cut by 3 bases and J by 1 base, with 13 bases left in between. Germline V gene lookup returns CDR1 SGHNT and CDR2 YYREEE (reference sequence). The CDR3 consists of 15 residues. The CDR3 protein is CASSSQRHRNTEAFF. The CDR3 DNA is TGTGCCAGCAGCTCCCAACGGCACAGGAACACTGAAGCTTTCTTT.

V usage is TRBV11-1 and J usage is TRBJ2-2; 10 bases line up with TRBD1. With 1 base clipped from V and 4 bases from J, the junction kept 3 bases outside the gene matches. CDR1 is SGHAT and CDR2 is FQDESV in the germline V gene (reference sequence). The CDR3 contains 16 residues. The CDR3 DNA reads as TGTGCCAGCAGCTTAGGACAGGGGGCGAGCACCGGGGAGCTGTTTTTT. Translating gives CASSLGQGASTGELFF.

The V gene is TRBV5-4, the J gene TRBJ2-7; 7 positions match TRBD1. Trimming cost V 5 bases and J 2 bases; bases outside gene matches: 4. Germline CDR1 SGHNT, CDR2 YYREEE (reference sequence). The CDR3 runs 13 residues. The CDR3 DNA is TGTGCCAGCAGAAGGGGACAGACCTACGAGCAGTACTTC. Its translation is CASRRGQTYEQYF.

The chain employs TRBV6-5 and TRBJ2-5, with D perhaps TRBD2 (6 bases). V was shortened by 8 bases and J by 4 bases, with 14 bases between the two germline ends. Germline CDR1 is MNHEY and CDR2 is SVGAGI. This CDR3 comprises 13 residues. CDR3 nucleotide sequence: TGTGCCAGCTCCCAGGGAGGTGCAGAGACCCAGTACTTC. It specifies CASSQGGAETQYF.

This CDR3 is CASSLFPRSGNTIYF. Written as DNA, the CDR3 is TGTGCCAGCAGCTTATTTCCCCGCTCTGGAAACACCATATATTTT. V is TRBV7-9 and J is TRBJ1-3; unclear D gene. The CDR3 sequence is 15 residues long. CDR1 is SEHNR, CDR2 FQNEAQ, per germline (reference sequence). The ends were cut back, 2 bases at V and 0 bases at J, with 8 bases in the middle.

CDR3 bases: TGTGCCAGTAGTTCAACGGGGAACACCGGGGAGCTGTTTTTT. This gives the protein CASSSTGNTGELFF. This chain connects TRBV19 to TRBJ2-2; no reliable D call. The CDR3 totals 14 residues. Germline loops: CDR1 LNHDA, CDR2 SQIVND (reference sequence). V was shortened by 5 bases and J by 1 base, with 8 bases between the two germline ends.

The chain has TRBV6-1 and TRBJ1-1; TRBD1 might be the D (5 bases). V was pared by 2 bases and J by 11 bases, with 12 bases between. This CDR3 is 12 amino acids long. Per germline, CDR1 MNHNS and CDR2 SASEGT. The CDR3 is CASSEFPSGAFF. Here the CDR3 DNA reads TGTGCCAGCAGTGAATTTCCCTCAGGGGCTTTCTTT.

The chain employs TRBV12-3 or TRBV12-4 and TRBJ2-1; TRBD1 matches at 7 bases. The junction had 6 bases not matched to a gene; V was cut back by 7 bases and J by 9 bases. CDR3 size: 12 residues. CDR3 sequence: CASKRGGGEQFF. The CDR3 nucleotides read TGTGCCAGCAAGAGAGGGGGCGGTGAGCAGTTCTTC.